The rows below give T cell receptor beta chains drawn from one sample of a study of PD-L1 blockade in urothelial cancer. The repertoire was sequenced with immunoSEQ multiplex PCR; TCRdb's copy has only in-frame clones and lacks some. The sample holds under 40,000 clones, about 89% seen once. The sample consisted of PBMCs, taken around atezolizumab (anti-PD-L1) treatment. The origin of the receptors is a man aged 50-59 years with urothelial cancer. Both conserved end residues are part of each CDR3. A D gene is named only where the DNA matches it firmly. Clone size is given for some rows only: seen once, a few or many times, or a class if the clone is expanded.

size,D,J,V,CDR3
-,-,TRBJ2-3,TRBV5-1,CASSITRRGSTDTQYF
-,TRBD1,TRBJ2-7,TRBV7-2,CASSLTWTGAFSYEQYF
-,TRBD2,TRBJ2-5,TRBV6-1,CASSEVAWGSGQETQYF
-,-,TRBJ1-5,TRBV4-3,CASSQDPQGGSNQPQHF
-,-,TRBJ1-3,TRBV7-3,CASSLTSGSSGNTIYF
-,-,TRBJ2-3,TRBV10-3,CAISESRGGARDTQYF
few,-,TRBJ2-5,TRBV29-1,CSVEGRAQETQYF
-,TRBD1,TRBJ1-2,TRBV5-8,CASSFDRGNYGYTF
-,-,TRBJ2-3,TRBV11-3,CASSLGVTVRETDTQYF
once,-,TRBJ2-1,TRBV23-1,CASRMGGEFF
-,-,TRBJ2-7,TRBV7-9,CASSLGQGFGKQYF
-,-,TRBJ1-2,TRBV7-2,CASSVPGGGYTF
-,TRBD2,TRBJ2-5,TRBV6-6,CASSKPSGRETQYF
-,TRBD2,TRBJ2-3,TRBV5-4,CASSSGLAGTTDTQYF
-,-,TRBJ2-3,TRBV14,CASSQDRAHTQYF
-,-,TRBJ2-7,TRBV6-5,CASSQGLSLIYEQYF
once,TRBD1,TRBJ1-2,TRBV27,CASSYRQGNVQGYTF
-,-,TRBJ1-1,TRBV30,CAWSPSGNTEAFF
-,-,TRBJ2-1,TRBV7-2,CASSLRSGGQYNEQFF
-,TRBD2,TRBJ2-1,TRBV11-2,CASSAGEAGTDEQFF
-,-,TRBJ2-3,TRBV7-9,CASIRLGGPSTDTQYF
-,TRBD1,TRBJ2-3,TRBV7-2,CASSQDRGATDTQYF
-,TRBD2,TRBJ2-1,TRBV7-9,CASSHRTSGRDEQFF